Here is one T cell receptor (beta chain) with its context. The antigen remains unidentified. Profiled with immunoSEQ multiplex PCR; TCRdb holds only in-frame clones, not every one. The sample contains 150,000 to 200,000 clones, 90% of which appear only once. The length of the CDR3 is 15 residues. V lost 1 base, J lost 5 bases, and 10 bases lay in between. The germline gives CDR1 SGDLS, CDR2 YYNGEE. This sample stems from a study of T cell responses to AZD1222 COVID-19 vaccine. Across the whole study: Second-dose timings of about 4 or about 12 weeks were pooled. Study-wide results and limits: Seropositive AZD1222 recipients at baseline numbered only five or six. Repertoires were collected only later (after the peak T cell response had occurred). Close to half of all spike-specific TCRs reportedly target regions of the variants that are unmutated.

Sequenced material: peripheral blood, taken on day 0 of AZD1222 vaccination. The receptor was isolated from an adult in good health. This rearrangement joins TRBV9 to TRBJ1-6, with D maybe TRBD1 (6 bases). The CDR3 region is CASSVTGFHNSPLHF. Written as DNA, the CDR3 is TGTGCCAGCAGCGTAACAGGGTTTCATAATTCACCCCTCCACTTT. Using reference TRBV9 and TRBJ1-6 for the parts outside the CDR3, the full variable domain is DSGVTQTPKHLITATGQRVTLRCSPRSGDLSVYWYQQSLDQGLQFLIQYYNGEERAKGNILERFSAQQFPDLHSELNLSSLELGDSALYFCASSVTGFHNSPLHFGNGTRLTVT.